These 21 T cell receptor beta chains came from one sample sequenced in a study of PD-1 blockade in classical Hodgkin lymphoma. Clones were read by immunoSEQ multiplex PCR, and TCRdb kept only the in-frame ones, dropping some. The sample contains approximately 57,000 clones, approximately 90% of which appear only once. All patients experienced relapse after autologous stem cell transplantation, and brentuximab vedotin exposure was variable. The starting material was peripheral blood mononuclear cells (PBMCs), obtained before the second cycle of nivolumab. The receptor set was obtained from a human donor with classical Hodgkin lymphoma.

The chain uses TRBV27 and TRBJ1-1, with a tentative D call TRBD1 (6 bases). Per germline, CDR1 MNHEY and CDR2 SMNVEV (reference sequence). The CDR3 loop spans 16 amino acids. V was trimmed by 3 bases and J by 0 bases, leaving 14 bases between them. CDR3 in DNA: TGTGCCAGCAGTTTTCGTCCCGGGGGCTTGAACACTGAAGCTTTCTTT. Protein sequence: CASSFRPGGLNTEAFF.

This clone was counted once. This chain connects TRBV7-7 to TRBJ2-5; the D is unclear. The CDR3 is 13 residues long. Deletions cut 1 base from V and 1 base from J, with 4 bases between. Germline V CDR1 and CDR2: SSHAT, FNYEAQ (reference sequence). In DNA, the CDR3 is TGTGCCAGCAGCTTAGTCTTCCAAGAGACCCAGTACTTC. Its translation is CASSLVFQETQYF.

The chain links TRBV19 to TRBJ2-6; no clear D gene. V lost 0 bases to trimming and J lost 0 bases, with 15 bases between them. From germline, CDR1 is LNHDA and CDR2 SQIVND (reference sequence). This CDR3 region has 19 residues. Here the CDR3 reads CASSIDQVSLNSGANVLTF. CDR3 DNA: TGTGCCAGTAGTATAGATCAGGTTTCTCTCAACTCTGGGGCCAACGTCCTGACTTTC.

This chain connects TRBV5-1 to TRBJ2-1; TRBD1 aligns across 9 bases. Germline V gene lookup returns CDR1 SGHRS and CDR2 YFSETQ. V was clipped by 1 base and J by 4 bases; unmatched bases: 3. This CDR3 is built from 15 residues. CDR3 sequence: CASSLSGTGYNEQFF. The CDR3 coding sequence is TGCGCCAGCAGCTTGTCCGGGACAGGGTACAATGAGCAGTTCTTC.

This clone was seen only a few times. The rearrangement uses TRBV7-9 and TRBJ2-7; no reliable D call. Trimming took 5 bases from V and 1 from J, leaving 9 bases between them. Germline V lookup: CDR1 SEHNR, CDR2 FQNEAQ (reference sequence). The CDR3 is 13 residues long. The CDR3 coding sequence is TGTGCCAGCAGCCAAGCGTGGTCCTACGAGCAGTACTTC. This gives the protein CASSQAWSYEQYF.

The V and J genes are TRBV30 and TRBJ1-2, with 7 bases matching TRBD1. Looked up from germline, CDR1 is GTSNPN and CDR2 is SVGIG (reference sequence). The CDR3 contains 13 residues. Trimming at V came to 4 bases and at J to 2 bases, leaving 4 bases not matched to a gene. The CDR3 here is CAWTGQQNYGYTF. CDR3 DNA: TGTGCCTGGACGGGACAGCAAAACTATGGCTACACCTTC.

The V and J genes are TRBV28 and TRBJ1-5; D uncertain. V lost 6 bases to trimming and J lost 4 bases, with 16 bases between them. Germline values: CDR1 MDHEN, CDR2 SYDVKM. CDR3 length equals 15 residues. The chain's CDR3 is CASSPGPGGNQPQHF. The CDR3 nucleotides are TGTGCCAGCAGCCCCGGGCCTGGAGGGAATCAGCCCCAGCATTTT.

The chain uses TRBV5-1 and TRBJ1-2; D not certain. Trimming removed 0 bases from V and 8 bases from J, with 14 bases in between. Germline V lookup: CDR1 SGHRS, CDR2 YFSETQ. The CDR3 contains 14 residues. CDR3 loop: CASSLAGPTEGYTF. The CDR3 DNA reads as TGCGCCAGCAGCTTGGCCGGCCCCACAGAAGGCTACACCTTC.

The chain joins TRBV19 to TRBJ1-5, with a weak D call TRBD1 (6 bases). The CDR3 has 17 amino acids. The V end lost 7 bases, the J end lost 0 bases, and 19 bases lay between the germline ends. Per germline, CDR1 LNHDA and CDR2 SQIVND (reference sequence). The chain's CDR3 is CASTQGGPGYSNQPQHF. The CDR3 DNA sequence: TGTGCCAGTACCCAAGGGGGGCCTGGGTATAGCAATCAGCCCCAGCATTTT.

The rearrangement joins TRBV19 to TRBJ2-2; D may be TRBD1 (6 bases). Germline lookup yields CDR1 LNHDA and CDR2 SQIVND (reference sequence). This CDR3 has 16 residues. Trimming removed 11 bases at V and 2 bases at J, with 21 bases between. The CDR3 DNA reads TGTGCCTCCACCCGGTCGGGCAGGGGAAACACCGGGGAGCTGTTTTTT. This sequence encodes CASTRSGRGNTGELFF.

V is TRBV7-3 and J is TRBJ2-1; possibly TRBD1 for D (5 bases). The CDR3 sequence is 14 residues long. V lost 2 bases and J lost 6, with 11 bases in between. Germline assignment: CDR1 SGHTA and CDR2 FQGTGA. CDR3 nucleotide sequence: TGTGCCAGCAGCTTAGGGCAGGGTAGCAATGAGCAGTTCTTC. Protein sequence: CASSLGQGSNEQFF.

CDR3 in amino acids: CASSLEWGLADSSYNEQFF. CDR3 bases: TGTGCCAGCAGCTTAGAGTGGGGGCTAGCGGACAGCTCCTACAATGAGCAGTTCTTC. The V gene is TRBV11-1, the J gene TRBJ2-1, with D perhaps TRBD2 (7 bases). Germline loops: CDR1 SGHAT, CDR2 FQDESV (reference sequence). Trimming removed 1 base at V and 0 bases at J, with 19 bases between. The length of the CDR3 is 19 residues.

The table lists this clone with a count of one. The J gene is TRBJ1-2, the V gene TRBV2, with D maybe TRBD1 (5 bases). This CDR3 has 13 residues. Trimming stripped 7 bases from V and 3 bases from J, with 12 bases between. Germline V CDR1 and CDR2: SNHLY, FYNNEI. CDR3 loop: CASNYAGDYGYTF. The DNA of the CDR3 is TGTGCCAGCAACTATGCGGGGGACTATGGCTACACCTTC.

This clone was observed a handful of times. The chain recombines TRBV6-5 with TRBJ1-1; D may be TRBD1 (5 bases). Trimming left V 7 bases short and J 0 bases short, with 12 bases between. From germline, CDR1 is MNHEY and CDR2 SVGAGI. The CDR3 is 14 amino acids. CDR3 sequence: CASKDRYMNTEAFF. The CDR3 coding sequence is TGTGCCAGCAAAGACAGATACATGAACACTGAAGCTTTCTTT.

V usage is TRBV13 and J usage is TRBJ2-7, with TRBD1 matching 7 bases. Germline V gene lookup returns CDR1 PRHDT and CDR2 FYEKMQ (reference sequence). The V segment lost 6 bases and the J segment 3 bases; nucleotides outside the gene matches: 11. The CDR3 is 15 residues long. The CDR3 spells CASRKQGKGLYEQYF. The CDR3 region has the DNA TGTGCCAGCAGAAAACAGGGGAAGGGCCTCTACGAGCAGTACTTC.

The rearrangement joins TRBV5-1 to TRBJ2-7; D is perhaps TRBD1 (5 bases). V was trimmed by 2 bases and J by 4 bases, leaving 13 bases between them. This CDR3 is built from 14 residues. Per the germline V gene, CDR1 is SGHRS and CDR2 is YFSETQ. The CDR3 protein is CASSLGRAGYEQYF. CDR3 DNA sequence: TGCGCCAGCAGCTTAGGCAGGGCTGGTTACGAGCAGTACTTC.

This chain uses TRBV27 with TRBJ2-5; 16 positions agree with TRBD2. J lost 5 bases, V lost 5 bases, and 11 bases had no gene match. Germline V gives CDR1 MNHEY, CDR2 SMNVEV (reference sequence). CDR3 size: 18 residues. CDR3 residues: CASSLNPGLAGGSETQYF. The CDR3 DNA reads as TGTGCCAGCAGTCTGAATCCGGGACTAGCGGGAGGGTCGGAGACCCAGTACTTC.

A few counts support this clone. This chain links TRBV27 with TRBJ1-4; the D is unclear. Germline values: CDR1 MNHEY, CDR2 SMNVEV (reference sequence). The CDR3 is made up of 12 amino acids. Trimming removed 7 bases at V and 6 bases at J, with 9 bases between. CDR3 DNA sequence: TGTGCCAGCATCACTGGCTATGAAAAACTGTTTTTT. Translating gives CASITGYEKLFF.

This chain links TRBV4-2 with TRBJ2-1, with D perhaps assigned TRBD1 or TRBD2 (5 bases each). The ends were cut back, 3 bases at V and 6 bases at J, with 24 bases in the middle. The V gene's germline CDR1 is LGHNA and CDR2 YNFKEQ. This CDR3 region has 18 residues. The CDR3: CASSQKSPGALGVNEQFF. CDR3 nucleotide sequence: TGTGCCAGCAGCCAGAAAAGCCCTGGGGCGTTGGGGGTCAATGAGCAGTTCTTC.

J is TRBJ2-3 and V is TRBV9, with 9 bases matching TRBD2. The germline V gene encodes CDR1 SGDLS and CDR2 YYNGEE. V lost 0 bases to trimming and J lost 5 bases; unmatched junction nucleotides: 7. The CDR3 covers 16 residues. The CDR3 bases are TGTGCCAGCAGCGTAGTTGCGGGGGGGCCTGGAGATACGCAGTATTTT. Translated: CASSVVAGGPGDTQYF.

This rearrangement joins TRBV7-3 to TRBJ2-1, with 7 positions matching TRBD2. J lost 8 bases, V lost 5 bases, and 15 bases had no gene match. CDR1 is SGHTA, CDR2 FQGTGA, per germline. The length of the CDR3 is 16 residues. CDR3 residues: CASSLLGGGPGDEQFF. CDR3 DNA sequence: TGTGCCAGCAGCCTCCTTGGGGGAGGGCCGGGCGATGAGCAGTTCTTC.